This T cell receptor beta chain was recorded in a study of cytomegalovirus exposure and HLA in healthy donors. Germline V gene lookup returns CDR1 WNHNN and CDR2 SYGVQD (reference sequence). CDR3 length: 16 residues. V gave up 4 bases and J gave up 2 bases; unmatched junction bases: 8. Vbeta (60) and Jbeta (13) primers were used in the PCR. Profiled with immunoSEQ multiplex PCR; TCRdb holds only in-frame clones, not every one. In the table there are over 130,000 clones, about 80% of which are singletons. The sequencing input was PBMCs. The rearrangement joins TRBV10-1 to TRBJ2-7; 10 nucleotides line up with TRBD2. The receptor's source is a man aged 40-49 years in good health and CMV-seronegative. Here the CDR3 DNA reads TGCGCCAGCAGTGGGGAGGTAGCGGGGGGAACCTACGAGCAGTACTTC. It codes for CASSGEVAGGTYEQYF.